This T cell receptor (beta chain) was sequenced in a study of CD8+ T cells in alopecia areata. Trimming cost V 0 bases and J 4 bases, with 15 bases left between them. The CDR3 has 16 residues. Germline V gene data show CDR1 as MNHEY and CDR2 as SVGAGI. Following RNA extraction, reverse transcription yielded cDNA that acted as the sequencing template. Libraries were prepared by immunoSEQ multiplex PCR; TCRdb keeps only in-frame clonotypes and omits some of them. The sample lists 220,000 or so clones, 50% to 70% seen once, with approximately 0.44% in the top ten. J is TRBJ1-1 and V is TRBV6-5; no clear D. This TCR came from a human donor with alopecia areata. The sample was CD4+ T cells sorted from blood, taken at week 0. The CDR3: CASSYSTLRASTEAFF. The CDR3 DNA reads as TGTGCCAGCAGTTACTCGACACTTCGGGCGTCCACTGAAGCTTTCTTT.